The rows below give T cell receptor beta chains drawn from one sample of a study of a mutant IDH1 vaccine in newly diagnosed glioma. Sequenced by immunoSEQ multiplex PCR; TCRdb stores in-frame clones only, minus some. The table records 50,000 or so clones, 70% to 90% of them present only once. The sequenced sample was PBMCs, obtained from a glioma patient treated with radiotherapy, temozolomide or both. All receptors come from a man in his forties or fifties with glioma. The CDR3 runs from the conserved cysteine through the conserved F or W. Each record gives: CDR3 DNA, CDR3 protein, clone size, D gene, CDR3 length, J gene, V gene. D genes are given only for firm matches. Size tells how often a clone was seen (once, few, many) or the class of an expanded clone, and some rows leave it out.

CDR3 DNA: TGCGCCAGCAGCCCTGGGGAGTTTTCCTACGAGCAGTACTTC
CDR3 protein: CASSPGEFSYEQYF
clone size: -
D gene: -
CDR3 length: 14
J gene: TRBJ2-7
V gene: TRBV5-1

CDR3 DNA: TGTGCCATCAGTGACCCCGACAGGGCCCTCACAGATACGCAGTATTTT
CDR3 protein: CAISDPDRALTDTQYF
clone size: -
D gene: TRBD1
CDR3 length: 16
J gene: TRBJ2-3
V gene: TRBV10-3

CDR3 DNA: TGTGCCAGCAGTGAAGGGACTAGCGGGTTCTCCTACAATGAGCAGTTCTTC
CDR3 protein: CASSEGTSGFSYNEQFF
clone size: few
D gene: TRBD2
CDR3 length: 17
J gene: TRBJ2-1
V gene: TRBV6-1

CDR3 DNA: TGCAGCCTAAGAGACAGGGCTGAAGCTTTCTTT
CDR3 protein: CSLRDRAEAFF
clone size: once
D gene: TRBD1
CDR3 length: 11
J gene: TRBJ1-1
V gene: TRBV29-1

CDR3 DNA: TGTGCCAGCAGTCACTTGACTAGCGGGAGGGTGGGTGAGCAGTTCTTC
CDR3 protein: CASSHLTSGRVGEQFF
clone size: -
D gene: TRBD2
CDR3 length: 16
J gene: TRBJ2-1
V gene: TRBV25-1

CDR3 DNA: TGTGCCATCAGTGACAGCTCCTCTGGAAACACCATATATTTT
CDR3 protein: CAISDSSSGNTIYF
clone size: -
D gene: -
CDR3 length: 14
J gene: TRBJ1-3
V gene: TRBV10-3

CDR3 DNA: TGTGCCAGCAGTTACTCCCCGGGGGGTGACTACGAGCAGTACTTC
CDR3 protein: CASSYSPGGDYEQYF
clone size: -
D gene: TRBD2
CDR3 length: 15
J gene: TRBJ2-7
V gene: TRBV6-5

CDR3 DNA: TGTGCCATCTCGAAGGTTCTTAGCTCCTACGAGCAGTACTTC
CDR3 protein: CAISKVLSSYEQYF
clone size: -
D gene: -
CDR3 length: 14
J gene: TRBJ2-7
V gene: TRBV28

CDR3 DNA: TGTGCCAGCAGCAAACAACAATGGACTAGCGGGATAGTGCAGTTCTTC
CDR3 protein: CASSKQQWTSGIVQFF
clone size: -
D gene: TRBD2
CDR3 length: 16
J gene: TRBJ2-1
V gene: TRBV7-8

CDR3 DNA: TGTGCCAGCAGTTCCTGGCAGGGTTTTTCTGGGGCCAACGTCCTGACTTTC
CDR3 protein: CASSSWQGFSGANVLTF
clone size: -
D gene: -
CDR3 length: 17
J gene: TRBJ2-6
V gene: TRBV28

CDR3 DNA: TGTGCCAGCAGCCCACCGGGGAGCTCCTACGAGCAGTACTTC
CDR3 protein: CASSPPGSSYEQYF
clone size: once
D gene: -
CDR3 length: 14
J gene: TRBJ2-7
V gene: TRBV7-2

CDR3 DNA: TGTGCCGCAGGACGTTTGAACACCGGGGAGCTGTTTTTT
CDR3 protein: CAAGRLNTGELFF
clone size: few
D gene: -
CDR3 length: 13
J gene: TRBJ2-2
V gene: TRBV10-3

CDR3 DNA: TGTGCCAGCAGACCCGACGCGGACTCGCCTCCGGGCGAGCAGTACTTC
CDR3 protein: CASRPDADSPPGEQYF
clone size: -
D gene: -
CDR3 length: 16
J gene: TRBJ2-7
V gene: TRBV5-6

CDR3 DNA: TGTGCCAGCAGACATCTAGAGACGCAGTATTTT
CDR3 protein: CASRHLETQYF
clone size: -
D gene: -
CDR3 length: 11
J gene: TRBJ2-3
V gene: TRBV6-6

CDR3 DNA: TGTGCCAGCAGCTCTGGGCCGAGCATAACTTACGAGCAGTACTTC
CDR3 protein: CASSSGPSITYEQYF
clone size: -
D gene: -
CDR3 length: 15
J gene: TRBJ2-7
V gene: TRBV2

CDR3 DNA: TGCGCCAGCAGCCAGGTCCCAGGGGACGCTAACACAGATACGCAGTATTTT
CDR3 protein: CASSQVPGDANTDTQYF
clone size: -
D gene: -
CDR3 length: 17
J gene: TRBJ2-3
V gene: TRBV4-3

CDR3 DNA: TGCGCCAGCAGCCCGTGGACAGGGGACAATCAGCCCCAGCATTTT
CDR3 protein: CASSPWTGDNQPQHF
clone size: -
D gene: TRBD1
CDR3 length: 15
J gene: TRBJ1-5
V gene: TRBV5-1

CDR3 DNA: TGTGCCAGTAGTATGTCCGGGATTAAGCCCTACGAGCAGTACTTC
CDR3 protein: CASSMSGIKPYEQYF
clone size: -
D gene: -
CDR3 length: 15
J gene: TRBJ2-7
V gene: TRBV19

CDR3 DNA: TGTGCCACCAGCAGAGAAAGAGCGGGAGCAACCTACGAGCAGTACTTC
CDR3 protein: CATSRERAGATYEQYF
clone size: -
D gene: TRBD2
CDR3 length: 16
J gene: TRBJ2-7
V gene: TRBV15

CDR3 DNA: TGTGCCAGCGTATATGGACTAGCGGGAGGCTACGAGCAGTACTTC
CDR3 protein: CASVYGLAGGYEQYF
clone size: -
D gene: TRBD2
CDR3 length: 15
J gene: TRBJ2-7
V gene: TRBV6-1

CDR3 DNA: TGTGCCAGCAGCCAAGTGGGGGGAAAAAACATTCAGTACTTC
CDR3 protein: CASSQVGGKNIQYF
clone size: -
D gene: -
CDR3 length: 14
J gene: TRBJ2-4
V gene: TRBV4-2

CDR3 DNA: TGTGCCAGCAGCCGCCAAGGAGGTACGGGGGCCGGCGAGCAGTACTTC
CDR3 protein: CASSRQGGTGAGEQYF
clone size: -
D gene: -
CDR3 length: 16
J gene: TRBJ2-7
V gene: TRBV27

CDR3 DNA: TGCGCCAGCAGCGAAAGCTCTGGAAACACCATATATTTT
CDR3 protein: CASSESSGNTIYF
clone size: -
D gene: -
CDR3 length: 13
J gene: TRBJ1-3
V gene: TRBV5-1